Shown below are 30 T cell receptor beta chains from a single sample sequenced in a study of T cell repertoires in cytomegalovirus infection. A single record per CDR3 protein comes from TCRdb applying MiXCR to the reads. This table has about 500,000 distinct CDR3 sequences, around 30% appearing once. Which antigens these TCRs recognize remains unknown. The input for sequencing was cultured PBMCs, taken from culture after CMV antigen stimulation. The receptors come from a human donor in good health (CMV status not recorded). Some clones in this sample may be carry-over from other donors' samples.

V usage is TRBV6-5 and J usage is TRBJ1-1; D uncertain. This CDR3 contains 15 residues. Trimming removed 0 bases at V and 4 bases at J, with 12 bases between. Germline V lookup: CDR1 MNHEY, CDR2 SVGAGI. CDR3 nucleotides: TGTGCCAGCAGTTACTCAGGGCTCGGGAGCACTGAAGCTTTCTTT. Amino acids: CASSYSGLGSTEAFF.

V is TRBV7-8 and J is TRBJ2-5, with 14 bases matching TRBD2. The CDR3 totals 16 residues. J gave up 5 bases and V 5 bases, and 7 bases lay outside the gene matches. CDR1 and CDR2 (germline): SGHVS, FQNEAQ. The chain's CDR3 is CASSGRLAGGGETQYF. The CDR3 DNA sequence: TGTGCCAGCAGCGGCCGACTAGCGGGGGGGGGGGAGACCCAGTACTTC.

The V gene is TRBV11-3, the J gene TRBJ2-7, with D perhaps matching TRBD1 or TRBD2 (5 bases each). With 2 bases removed from V and 1 base from J, the gap between germline ends came to 12 bases. This CDR3 is built from 15 residues. The germline CDR1 and CDR2 sequences are SGHNT and YENEEA. Here the CDR3 reads CASSLRPGPSYEQYF. In DNA, the CDR3 is TGTGCCAGCAGCTTACGACCGGGGCCTTCCTACGAGCAGTACTTC.

This clonotype has only a few counts. The gene calls are TRBV6-1 and TRBJ2-5; D possibly corresponds to TRBD1 (6 bases). The germline CDR1 and CDR2 sequences are MNHNS and SASEGT. The CDR3 runs 14 residues. With 5 bases removed from V and 5 bases from J, the gap between germline ends came to 15 bases. The CDR3 DNA reads TGTGCCAGCAGTAAACAGGGTGCGTGGGAGACCCAGTACTTC. It codes for CASSKQGAWETQYF.

Remarks on this clonotype: One end of the junction fails to match germline, which may point to a read error. The chain employs TRBV7-8 and TRBJ2-6; D tentatively fits TRBD1 or TRBD2 (5 bases each). This CDR3 is built from 13 residues. CDR1 is SGHVS, CDR2 FQNEAQ, per germline. CDR3 region: CASSWFGANVRTF. The CDR3 DNA reads as TGTGCCAGCAGCTGGTTCGGGGCCAACGTCCGGACTTTC.

As concerns this clonotype: A read error is likely, as this CDR3 ends without the conserved phenylalanine or tryptophan. The chain is built from TRBV6-1 and TRBJ2-7; D gene ambiguous. The CDR3 extends over 14 amino acids. Per the germline V gene, CDR1 is MNHNS and CDR2 is SASEGT. V lost 0 bases and J lost 7, with 13 bases in between. CDR3 region: CASSEALQGQEQYI. The CDR3 DNA reads TGTGCCAGCAGTGAAGCGCTTCAAGGGCAAGAGCAGTACATC.

This clonotype was counted only a few times. J is TRBJ2-2 and V is TRBV4-1; a possible D gene is TRBD1 (5 bases). The length of the CDR3 is 16 residues. CDR1 and CDR2 from the germline V gene are MGHRA and YSYEKL. Trimming left V 7 bases short and J 2 bases short, with 17 bases between. The CDR3 loop is CASTPRAAFNTGELFF. The CDR3 DNA sequence: TGCGCCAGCACCCCCAGGGCAGCTTTTAACACCGGGGAGCTGTTTTTT.

The sample holds a few counts of this clonotype. The V call is TRBV2, the J call TRBJ2-4, with 12 bases identical to TRBD2. Germline V gene data show CDR1 as SNHLY and CDR2 as FYNNEI. CDR3 length: 16 residues. V dropped 2 bases and J dropped 6; count of bases not matched to a gene: 5. DNA for the CDR3: TGTGCCAGCAGTGAATCCGCTAGCGGGAGGGTAAACATTCAGTACTTC. Its translation: CASSESASGRVNIQYF.

This sequence joins TRBV6-1 and TRBJ1-2; D is uncertain. The CDR3 covers 16 residues. V was shortened by 8 bases and J by 1 base, with 20 bases between the two germline ends. Germline V gene data show CDR1 as MNHNS and CDR2 as SASEGT. The chain's CDR3 is CASVVSGILLNYGYTF. CDR3 in DNA: TGTGCCAGCGTGGTGTCAGGAATATTACTTAACTATGGCTACACCTTC.

The CDR3 region has the DNA TGTGCCAGCAGTAAAAGCGGCTCCAACACCGGGGAGCTGTTTTTT. Translating gives CASSKSGSNTGELFF. V usage is TRBV6-4 and J usage is TRBJ2-2; a weak D match, TRBD2 (5 bases). V was pared by 5 bases and J by 2 bases, with 12 bases between. Germline V gene data show CDR1 as MRHNA and CDR2 as SNTAGT. This CDR3 is 15 amino acids long.

This clonotype was seen a single time. V gene TRBV7-4 combines with J gene TRBJ2-7; 7 bases map to TRBD2. CDR1 SGHVT and CDR2 SQSDAQ come from the germline V gene. The CDR3 sequence is 16 residues long. The J segment lost 4 bases and the V segment lost 2 bases, leaving 11 bases of the junction unmatched. CDR3 amino acids: CASSLSIGLAAYEQYF. The CDR3 nucleotides are TGTGCCAGCAGCTTATCCATCGGGCTAGCGGCGTACGAGCAGTACTTC.

In its sample, this clonotype was seen a few times. The rearrangement joins TRBV2 to TRBJ2-1; D perhaps matches TRBD2 (5 bases). The length of the CDR3 is 18 residues. CDR1 and CDR2 (germline): SNHLY, FYNNEI. Between the trimmed V and J ends, which lost 11 bases and 7 bases, there was a span of 33 bases. CDR3 sequence (DNA): TGTGCCTACGTCCCAGGACTCGGGTCGGATCTATACTCAAATGAGCAGTTCTTC. Amino acids: CAYVPGLGSDLYSNEQFF. The complete variable domain, with remaining parts taken from reference TRBV2 and TRBJ2-1, reads EPEVTQTPSHQVTQMGQEVILRCVPISNHLYFYWYRQILGQKVEFLVSFYNNEISEKSEIFDDQFSVERPDGSNFTLKIRSTKLEDSAMYFCAYVPGLGSDLYSNEQFFGPGTRLTVL.

This sequence joins TRBV12-3 or TRBV12-4 and TRBJ1-1; a weak D match, TRBD1 (5 bases). Trimming removed 2 bases from V and 7 bases from J, with 11 bases in between. This CDR3 has 13 residues. The chain's CDR3 is CASSLRGGGEAFF. The CDR3 region has the DNA TGTGCCAGCAGTTTACGGGGTGGGGGTGAAGCTTTCTTT.

This clonotype appeared a few times. This chain links TRBV7-6 with TRBJ2-2; D is unclear. The V end was cut by 5 bases, the J end by 6 bases, with 7 bases between. This CDR3 region has 12 residues. The germline V gene encodes CDR1 SGHVS and CDR2 FNYEAQ. CDR3: CASSQVAGELFF. The CDR3 coding sequence is TGTGCCAGCAGCCAGGTAGCCGGGGAGCTGTTTTTT.

On this clonotype: It may be a read error: a sequence one base away is much more abundant. The rearrangement links TRBV19 to TRBJ2-7; D remains ambiguous. The germline V gene encodes CDR1 LNHDA and CDR2 SQIVND (reference sequence). CDR3 length equals 12 residues. CDR3 residues: CVSHGPSYEQYF. In DNA form, the CDR3 reads TGTGTCAGTCATGGACCCTCCTACGAGCAGTACTTC.

The chain is built from TRBV12-5 and TRBJ1-2; the D gene is possibly TRBD1 (6 bases). There are 18 residues in the CDR3. The germline V and J ends were trimmed by 5 bases and 8 bases, with 30 bases remaining between them. Germline values: CDR1 LGHNT, CDR2 FRNRAP. The CDR3 DNA is TGTGCTAGTGGTAACACTCTCGGCAGACAGGCCATTAGGGGCGGCTACACCTTC. Protein sequence: CASGNTLGRQAIRGGYTF. Complete variable domain (other parts from reference TRBV12-5 and TRBJ1-2): DARVTQTPRHKVTEMGQEVTMRCQPILGHNTVFWYRQTMMQGLELLAYFRNRAPLDDSGMPKDRFSAEMPDATLATLKIQPSEPRDSAVYFCASGNTLGRQAIRGGYTFGSGTRLTVV.

The chain is built from TRBV5-6 and TRBJ1-2, with TRBD1 matching 9 bases. CDR3 size: 15 residues. V shed 4 bases, J shed 5 bases, and the junction held 9 bases outside the gene matches. In germline, CDR1 is SGHDT, CDR2 YYEEEE. CDR3 in DNA: TGTGCCAGCAGCGAAACAGGGGGCGGATTATATGGCTACACCTTC. This codes for CASSETGGGLYGYTF.

This clonotype has more than one count but fewer than ten. This sequence joins TRBV5-5 and TRBJ1-2; D gene unclear. Germline V gives CDR1 SGHKS, CDR2 YYEKEE (reference sequence). Trimming left V 3 bases short and J 3 bases short, with 15 bases between. The CDR3 runs 15 residues. CDR3 protein: CASSSSGSPYYGYTF. CDR3 sequence (DNA): TGTGCCAGCAGCTCCTCTGGCAGCCCTTACTATGGCTACACCTTC.

In this sample, this clonotype turned up a few times. The chain recombines TRBV7-2 with TRBJ2-5; possibly TRBD2 for D (6 bases). This CDR3 region has 15 residues. CDR1 and CDR2 from the germline V gene are SGHTA and FQGNSA. V was trimmed by 1 base and J by 3 bases, leaving 12 bases between them. Here the CDR3 reads CASSLVGSGKETQYF. The CDR3 DNA reads as TGTGCCAGCAGCTTAGTTGGTAGCGGTAAAGAGACCCAGTACTTC.

This clonotype was seen many times. V and J are TRBV20-1 and TRBJ2-1; 7 bases are a match to TRBD2. CDR3 size: 11 residues. The J segment lost 10 bases and the V segment lost 3 bases, leaving 3 bases of the junction unmatched. The germline CDR1 and CDR2 sequences are DFQATT and SNEGSKA (reference sequence). CDR3 amino acids: CSASQAGEQFF. DNA of the CDR3: TGCAGTGCTAGCCAAGCGGGAGAGCAGTTCTTC.

The chain combines TRBV25-1 with TRBJ2-4; the match to TRBD1 covers 12 bases. Germline-derived CDR1 and CDR2 are MGHDK and SYGVNS. The CDR3 is 17 residues long. V gave up 3 bases and J gave up 2 bases; unmatched junction bases: 5. CDR3 region: CASSDWGQGATKNIQYF. The CDR3 DNA reads as TGTGCCAGCAGTGATTGGGGACAGGGGGCGACCAAAAACATTCAGTACTTC.

This clonotype was recorded many times. The chain joins TRBV7-8 to TRBJ2-3; possible D gene TRBD2, 5 bases. With 5 bases removed from V and 0 bases from J, the gap between germline ends came to 15 bases. This CDR3 is 16 amino acids long. Per the germline V gene, CDR1 is SGHVS and CDR2 is FQNEAQ. CDR3 region: CASSLTAGVSTDTQYF. The CDR3 DNA sequence: TGTGCCAGCAGCCTCACGGCCGGGGTTAGCACAGATACGCAGTATTTT.

CDR3: CASSSAGGLPDTQYF. Written as DNA, the CDR3 is TGTGCCAGCAGCTCCGCGGGGGGGCTCCCAGATACGCAGTATTTT. The chain combines TRBV7-6 with TRBJ2-3; TRBD2 aligns across 9 bases. The CDR3 sequence is 15 residues long. The V gene end was trimmed by 4 bases and the J gene end by 4 bases; junction bases not matched to a gene: 6. Germline V gene lookup returns CDR1 SGHVS and CDR2 FNYEAQ.

Only a few counts were recorded for this clonotype. The V and J genes are TRBV30 and TRBJ2-1, with D unclear. Germline V lookup: CDR1 GTSNPN, CDR2 SVGIG (reference sequence). This CDR3 comprises 15 residues. Between the trimmed V and J ends, which lost 4 bases and 1 base, there was a span of 14 bases. The CDR3 protein is CAWNSGILSYNEQFF. CDR3 nucleotide sequence: TGTGCCTGGAATTCCGGCATTTTGTCCTACAATGAGCAGTTCTTC.

J is TRBJ1-2 and V is TRBV7-2; maybe TRBD1 (5 bases). Trimming cost V 1 base and J 8 bases, with 14 bases left between them. CDR1 SGHTA and CDR2 FQGNSA come from the germline V gene. The CDR3 sequence is 14 residues long. CDR3 loop: CASSLEGPSTGYTF. CDR3 bases: TGTGCCAGCAGCTTAGAGGGGCCTTCCACCGGCTACACCTTC.

V gene TRBV4-1 combines with J gene TRBJ1-2; maybe TRBD1 (6 bases). Germline CDR1 MGHRA, CDR2 YSYEKL. V was shortened by 1 base and J by 2 bases, with 20 bases between the two germline ends. CDR3 length: 18 residues. CDR3 amino acids: CASSQVLPGQTSNYGYTF. The CDR3 DNA reads as TGCGCCAGCAGCCAAGTACTACCCGGACAGACTTCCAACTATGGCTACACCTTC.

The V call is TRBV10-3, the J call TRBJ2-7; either TRBD1 or TRBD2 may fit D (5 bases each). The CDR3 loop spans 14 amino acids. V was clipped by 6 bases and J by 5 bases, with 17 bases between them. Germline CDR1 reads ENHRY; CDR2 reads SYGVKD. The CDR3 sequence is CAIRSLGPRDEQYF. CDR3 bases: TGTGCCATCAGAAGTTTGGGACCGCGGGACGAGCAGTACTTC.

This clonotype came up a few times. V and J are TRBV6-6 and TRBJ2-3; 7 nucleotides agree with TRBD2. The germline V gene encodes CDR1 MNHNY and CDR2 SVGAGI (reference sequence). V trimming: 2 bases; J trimming: 2 bases; junction bases outside the gene matches: 4. This CDR3 spans 15 amino acids. Here the CDR3 reads CASSYDRLATDTQYF. The CDR3 nucleotides read TGTGCCAGCAGTTACGATAGACTAGCCACAGATACGCAGTATTTT.

This clonotype was counted many times. The V call is TRBV7-2, the J call TRBJ2-3; tentatively, D is TRBD2 (6 bases). The CDR3 is made up of 16 amino acids. Germline V gene sequence: CDR1 SGHTA, CDR2 FQGNSA. Trimming cost V 1 base and J 3 bases, with 14 bases left between them. This chain's CDR3 is CASSLGPLARTDTQYF. CDR3 sequence (DNA): TGTGCCAGCAGCTTAGGTCCACTAGCAAGGACAGATACGCAGTATTTT.

This clonotype has only a few counts. The V and J genes are TRBV11-1 and TRBJ1-6; no clear D gene. This CDR3 comprises 17 residues. The germline CDR1 and CDR2 sequences are SGHAT and FQDESV (reference sequence). V was pared by 1 base and J by 6 bases, with 16 bases between. The CDR3: CASSLGGRQDFNSPLHF. DNA of the CDR3: TGTGCCAGCAGCTTAGGGGGTCGGCAGGACTTTAATTCACCCCTCCACTTT.